Shown below are 24 T cell receptor beta chains from a single sample sequenced in a study of T-cell memory formation after mild COVID-19. MiXCR, run by TCRdb on the 5' RACE reads, gives a single entry per CDR3 protein. The repertoire includes some 130,000 distinct CDR3 sequences, 16% of them detected once, and approximately 14% sits in the top ten. The material sequenced was PBMCs or a T cell subset sorted from them (not recorded which). The receptors originated from an adult woman who had mild COVID-19 (a few samples of this study predate the infection). Cell type and time point are not known.

This clonotype was found a few times. J is TRBJ2-1 and V is TRBV7-9; D possibly uses TRBD1 or TRBD2 (5 bases each). The CDR3 is made up of 14 amino acids. Germline V gene lookup returns CDR1 SEHNR and CDR2 FQNEAQ (reference sequence). Trimming cost V 4 bases and J 7 bases, with 14 bases left between them. CDR3 sequence reads: CASSSAGTGNEQFF. For the CDR3, the DNA is TGTGCCAGCAGCTCTGCCGGGACGGGAAATGAGCAGTTCTTC.

This chain links TRBV5-5 with TRBJ2-2; possible D gene TRBD1, 6 bases. Germline values: CDR1 SGHKS, CDR2 YYEKEE (reference sequence). This CDR3 spans 16 amino acids. V shed 1 base and J shed 1 base, with 11 bases lying between them. The CDR3 sequence: CASSLFGGVNTGELFF. Written as DNA, the CDR3 is TGTGCCAGCAGCTTGTTTGGGGGCGTGAACACCGGGGAGCTGTTTTTT.

This chain joins TRBV9 and TRBJ1-1; D is undetermined. V was clipped by 0 bases and J by 5 bases, with 8 bases between them. Germline values: CDR1 SGDLS, CDR2 YYNGEE. The CDR3 extends over 13 amino acids. The CDR3 is CASSVAGRTEAFF. CDR3 in DNA: TGTGCCAGCAGCGTAGCCGGGCGTACTGAAGCTTTCTTT.

In this sample, this clonotype turned up a few times. The junction shows a germline mismatch at one end, possibly a read error. V and J are TRBV5-1 and TRBJ2-1, with D tentatively TRBD2 (6 bases). The CDR3 sequence is 12 residues long. Germline CDR1 reads SGHRS; CDR2 reads YFSETQ. The CDR3 DNA reads TGCGCCAGCAGCTTGGTTAGCGGCTTCGTTTCCTTC. This sequence encodes CASSLVSGFVSF.

The chain couples TRBV25-1 to TRBJ2-7; D tentatively fits TRBD1 or TRBD2 (5 bases each). The CDR3 has 15 amino acids. Germline values: CDR1 MGHDK, CDR2 SYGVNS. Between the trimmed V and J ends, which lost 1 base and 3 bases, there was a span of 13 bases. The CDR3 sequence is CASSESGGGGYEQYF. CDR3 in DNA: TGTGCCAGCAGTGAATCAGGAGGTGGGGGCTACGAGCAGTACTTC.

The chain uses TRBV9 and TRBJ2-3; no reliable D call. V lost 0 bases and J lost 6, with 11 bases in between. The CDR3 extends over 14 amino acids. Germline CDR1 and CDR2: SGDLS and YYNGEE. CDR3 nucleotide sequence: TGTGCCAGCAGCGTAGGGAACTCTCTGGATACGCAGTATTTT. This translates into CASSVGNSLDTQYF.

The sample holds a few counts of this clonotype. This rearrangement joins TRBV29-1 to TRBJ2-3, with D perhaps matching TRBD1 (5 bases). V was shortened by 3 bases and J by 5 bases, with 21 bases between the two germline ends. This CDR3 is built from 16 residues. Germline loops: CDR1 SQVTM, CDR2 ANQGSEA. CDR3 sequence (DNA): TGCAGCGTTGACCTCCCTGGTTCTGGGGCCCGAGATACGCAGTATTTT. Its translation: CSVDLPGSGARDTQYF.

In this sample, this clonotype turned up a few times. The V call is TRBV5-4, the J call TRBJ2-7; TRBD1 matches at 10 bases. CDR1 is SGHNT and CDR2 is YYREEE in the germline V gene (reference sequence). CDR3 length equals 15 residues. Unmatched junction bases numbered 5, after V lost 5 bases and J lost 0 bases. The CDR3 here is CASRKGQGSSYEQYF. Here the CDR3 DNA reads TGTGCCAGCAGAAAGGGACAGGGGAGCTCCTACGAGCAGTACTTC.

The gene calls are TRBV4-1 and TRBJ1-1; tentative D call: TRBD1 (6 bases). The V gene's germline CDR1 is MGHRA and CDR2 YSYEKL. Trimming stripped 1 base from V and 4 bases from J, with 10 bases between. The CDR3 loop spans 14 amino acids. The CDR3 DNA follows: TGCGCCAGCAGCCAAGCCACAGGGAGCACTGAAGCTTTCTTT. The encoded protein is CASSQATGSTEAFF.

The gene calls are TRBV24-1 and TRBJ1-2; 10 bases align to TRBD1. CDR3 length equals 15 residues. Per germline, CDR1 KGHDR and CDR2 SFDVKD. V trimming: 4 bases; J trimming: 4 bases; junction bases outside the gene matches: 5. The DNA for the CDR3 is TGTGCCACCAGTGACCCGAGGACAGGGGGCTATGGCTACACCTTC. Translated: CATSDPRTGGYGYTF.

The V call is TRBV7-9, the J call TRBJ1-1; D remains unclear. V was shortened by 4 bases and J by 8 bases, with 14 bases between the two germline ends. This CDR3 has 13 residues. The germline V gene encodes CDR1 SEHNR and CDR2 FQNEAQ (reference sequence). CDR3 amino acids: CASSSPGGAEAFF. CDR3 DNA sequence: TGTGCCAGCAGCTCCCCCGGTGGAGCGGAAGCTTTCTTT.

The chain recombines TRBV27 with TRBJ1-6; a weak D match, TRBD1 (6 bases). From germline, CDR1 is MNHEY and CDR2 SMNVEV (reference sequence). The V and J ends lost 10 bases and 7 bases respectively, with 14 bases between them. The CDR3 consists of 13 residues. The CDR3: CATHRTVNSPLHF. The CDR3 coding sequence is TGTGCCACCCATCGGACAGTAAATTCACCCCTCCACTTT.

With respect to this clonotype: The CDR3 does not end in the conserved phenylalanine or tryptophan, so this is likely a read error. The chain has TRBV5-1 and TRBJ2-2; 11 nucleotides match TRBD1. With V trimmed by 4 bases and J by 6 bases, 5 bases remained unmatched. Germline loops: CDR1 SGHRS, CDR2 YFSETQ. The length of the CDR3 is 15 residues. This CDR3 is CASSPGTGGSGELFL. Here the CDR3 DNA reads TGCGCCAGCAGCCCCGGGACAGGGGGTTCCGGGGAGCTGTTTTTG.

This clonotype turned up a few times. The rearrangement uses TRBV6-2 or TRBV6-3 and TRBJ2-2, with a weak D call TRBD1 (5 bases). The V end was cut by 4 bases, the J end by 5 bases, with 11 bases between. This CDR3 is 14 amino acids long. Germline V gene data show CDR1 as MNHEY and CDR2 as SVGEGT. The chain's CDR3 is CASSSLTATGELFF. The CDR3 DNA reads TGTGCCAGCAGTTCCTTGACAGCAACCGGGGAGCTGTTTTTT.

This CDR3 is CASSSRDRGRSQPQHF. Here the CDR3 DNA reads TGTGCCAGTAGCTCACGGGACAGGGGTCGAAGTCAGCCCCAGCATTTT. V gene TRBV19 combines with J gene TRBJ1-5; 10 nucleotides agree with TRBD1. CDR3 length: 16 amino acids. The V gene's germline CDR1 is LNHDA and CDR2 SQIVND (reference sequence). The V and J ends lost 6 bases and 6 bases, in that order; junction bases with no gene match: 11.

The chain employs TRBV7-9 and TRBJ1-5, with 7 bases identical to TRBD1. The V segment lost 4 bases and the J segment 3 bases; nucleotides outside the gene matches: 3. The CDR3 extends over 14 amino acids. Germline CDR1 SEHNR, CDR2 FQNEAQ (reference sequence). The chain's CDR3 is CASSYGTDNQPQHF. Written as DNA, the CDR3 is TGTGCCAGCAGCTACGGGACAGACAATCAGCCCCAGCATTTT.

This clonotype was observed a few times. V usage is TRBV7-2 and J usage is TRBJ2-1, with TRBD2 matching over 11 bases. This CDR3 has 16 residues. CDR1 is SGHTA, CDR2 FQGNSA, per germline. The J segment lost 10 bases and the V segment lost 0 bases, leaving 8 bases of the junction unmatched. The CDR3 spells CASSLAGSTSGIEQFF. In nucleotides, the CDR3 is TGTGCCAGCAGCTTAGCGGGTTCGACTAGCGGGATCGAGCAGTTCTTC.

CDR3 nucleotide sequence: TGTGCCAGCAGCCCAACCACAACAGGGTGGGGCTATAATTCACCCCTCCACTTT. Residues: CASSPTTTGWGYNSPLHF. The chain couples TRBV6-5 to TRBJ1-6; perhaps TRBD1 as D (6 bases). CDR1 MNHEY and CDR2 SVGAGI come from the germline V gene. CDR3 length equals 18 residues. V was clipped by 6 bases and J by 3 bases, with 21 bases between them.

This clonotype was seen more than once but under ten times. The chain joins TRBV5-1 to TRBJ2-6, with 10 nucleotides matching TRBD2. With 7 bases clipped from V and 0 bases from J, the junction kept 13 bases outside the gene matches. Germline V gene lookup returns CDR1 SGHRS and CDR2 YFSETQ. The length of the CDR3 is 19 residues. This CDR3 reads CASLGTSGVLSSGANVLTF. For the CDR3, the DNA is TGCGCCAGCTTGGGAACTAGCGGGGTTCTCAGCTCTGGGGCCAACGTCCTGACTTTC.

The V and J genes are TRBV6-2 or TRBV6-3 and TRBJ2-6, with TRBD1 identical over 9 bases. The CDR3 covers 15 residues. The trim removed 6 bases at V and 0 bases at J, leaving 0 bases unmatched. Germline CDR1 and CDR2: MNHEY and SVGEGT. CDR3 in amino acids: CASRDRGSGANVLTF. The CDR3 bases are TGTGCCAGCAGGGACAGGGGCTCTGGGGCCAACGTCCTGACTTTC.

This clonotype was observed a handful of times. This chain connects TRBV7-9 to TRBJ1-2; 8 nucleotides align to TRBD1. CDR3 length equals 14 residues. Germline V lookup: CDR1 SEHNR, CDR2 FQNEAQ (reference sequence). V lost 3 bases to trimming and J lost 8 bases; unmatched junction nucleotides: 8. The CDR3 sequence is CASSLGDRGRGYTF. The CDR3 DNA reads as TGTGCCAGCAGCTTGGGAGACAGGGGCCGAGGCTACACCTTC.

This clonotype has a handful of counts. The J gene is TRBJ2-2, the V gene TRBV7-8; D gene uncertain. CDR3 size: 13 residues. The ends were cut back, 5 bases at V and 4 bases at J, with 8 bases in the middle. Per the germline V gene, CDR1 is SGHVS and CDR2 is FQNEAQ. CDR3 loop: CASSPRGTGELFF. Here the CDR3 DNA reads TGTGCCAGCAGCCCCCGAGGCACCGGGGAGCTGTTTTTT. Complete variable domain (other parts from reference TRBV7-8 and TRBJ2-2): GAGVSQSPRYKVAKRGQDVALRCDPISGHVSLFWYQQALGQGPEFLTYFQNEAQLDKSGLPSDRFFAERPEGSVSTLKIQRTQQEDSAVYLCASSPRGTGELFFGEGSRLTVL.

The sample holds a few counts of this clonotype. This chain links TRBV27 with TRBJ2-1, with 10 bases fitting TRBD2. CDR1 and CDR2 from the germline V gene are MNHEY and SMNVEV (reference sequence). The J segment lost 10 bases and the V segment lost 2 bases, leaving 11 bases of the junction unmatched. The CDR3 sequence is 16 residues long. The CDR3: CASSLISGRGKWEQFF. CDR3 nucleotide sequence: TGTGCCAGCAGTTTAATAAGCGGGAGGGGAAAATGGGAGCAGTTCTTC.

V is TRBV18 and J is TRBJ2-7, with 7 bases matching TRBD1. V was clipped by 0 bases and J by 1 base; unmatched bases: 3. Germline V gene lookup returns CDR1 KGHSH and CDR2 LQKENI. The CDR3 totals 15 residues. The DNA for the CDR3 is TGTGCCAGCTCACCACCGGCAGGGGGATCCTACGAGCAGTACTTC. It is translated as CASSPPAGGSYEQYF.